Shown below are 7 T cell receptor beta chains from a single sample sequenced in a study of cytomegalovirus exposure and HLA in healthy donors. Primers included in the PCR were 60 Vbeta and 13 Jbeta primers. Measured with immunoSEQ multiplex PCR; TCRdb has only the in-frame clones, and not every one. The repertoire holds about 300,000 clones, roughly 89% seen once, with 4% in the top ten. Sequenced material: PBMCs. These receptors came from a man between 40 and 49 years old in good health and CMV-seropositive.

Of note for this clone: The junction shows a germline mismatch at one end, possibly a read error. The chain is built from TRBV7-9 and TRBJ2-7; tentatively, D is TRBD2 (6 bases). There are 15 residues in the CDR3. Per germline, CDR1 SEHNR and CDR2 FQNEAQ (reference sequence). Here the CDR3 reads CSSSLARGASYEQYF. CDR3 sequence (DNA): TGTTCCAGCAGCTTAGCGCGGGGCGCCTCCTACGAGCAGTACTTC.

The chain links TRBV18 to TRBJ1-3; D unresolved. The germline gives CDR1 KGHSH, CDR2 LQKENI. The length of the CDR3 is 15 residues. With 1 base removed from V and 8 bases from J, the gap between germline ends came to 15 bases. CDR3 coding DNA: TGTGCCAGCTCACCACGGACGCGGCAAGCGGACACCATATATTTT. Its protein is CASSPRTRQADTIYF.

The sample holds a few counts of this clone. V is TRBV29-1 and J is TRBJ2-1, with TRBD1 as a possible D gene (5 bases). Deletions cut 5 bases from V and 6 bases from J, with 8 bases between. CDR1 and CDR2 from the germline V gene are SQVTM and ANQGSEA. This CDR3 has 11 residues. CDR3: CSVRQINEQFF. The CDR3 nucleotides read TGCAGCGTTCGACAGATCAATGAGCAGTTCTTC.

This clone was found once. The chain recombines TRBV5-1 with TRBJ2-5; weak D call: TRBD2 (5 bases). The germline V gene encodes CDR1 SGHRS and CDR2 YFSETQ. The CDR3 contains 13 residues. Deletions cut 2 bases from V and 5 bases from J, with 10 bases between. In DNA, the CDR3 is TGCGCCAGCAGCTTCACTAGGATGGAGACCCAGTACTTC. Protein product: CASSFTRMETQYF.

This clone appeared a few times. The gene calls are TRBV19 and TRBJ1-1; D might be TRBD1 (5 bases). Germline CDR1 and CDR2: LNHDA and SQIVND (reference sequence). The germline V and J ends were trimmed by 4 bases and 8 bases, with 17 bases remaining between them. This CDR3 is built from 14 residues. Written as DNA, the CDR3 is TGTGCCAGTAGTACCCCGGACACCACGATGGAAGCTTTCTTT. Amino acids: CASSTPDTTMEAFF.

This chain joins TRBV27 and TRBJ2-1; possibly TRBD2 for D (6 bases). CDR3 size: 18 residues. Per germline, CDR1 MNHEY and CDR2 SMNVEV (reference sequence). V was shortened by 2 bases and J by 3 bases, with 20 bases between the two germline ends. The CDR3 protein is CASSLVGLGGDLYNEQFF. CDR3 nucleotide sequence: TGTGCCAGCAGTTTAGTCGGTTTAGGAGGGGATCTCTACAATGAGCAGTTCTTC.

The rearrangement links TRBV19 to TRBJ1-3; D not certain. The CDR3 consists of 15 residues. V was cut by 3 bases and J by 0 bases, with 9 bases left in between. Germline CDR1 LNHDA, CDR2 SQIVND (reference sequence). The CDR3 is CASSILPSSGNTIYF. The CDR3 nucleotides read TGTGCCAGTAGTATTCTCCCGAGCTCTGGAAACACCATATATTTT.